These 6 T cell receptor beta chains share one sample of origin, sequenced in a study of tumour-infiltrating T cells in Burkitt lymphoma. Assay used: immunoSEQ multiplex PCR; TCRdb lists only in-frame clones, some missing. The sample has 2,000 or so clones, approximately 12% seen once. The sequencing sample was made of tumor tissue. These TCRs come from a human donor with Burkitt lymphoma.

The chain is built from TRBV9 and TRBJ1-2; 11 positions match TRBD1. Germline assignment: CDR1 SGDLS and CDR2 YYNGEE. The J segment lost 4 bases and the V segment lost 1 base, leaving 15 bases of the junction unmatched. There are 19 residues in the CDR3. In DNA, the CDR3 is TGTGCCAGCAGCGTATCCCCCGGGACAGGGGGATATTGGGGCTATGGCTACACCTTC. Protein product: CASSVSPGTGGYWGYGYTF.

This chain uses TRBV7-9 with TRBJ2-3; unclear D gene. The V gene lost 7 bases and the J gene lost 0 bases, with 14 bases spanning the gap. The CDR3 spans 15 residues. Germline V CDR1 and CDR2: SEHNR, FQNEAQ (reference sequence). The CDR3 here is CASTLSELSTDTQYF. The CDR3 bases are TGTGCCAGCACCCTTTCAGAGCTCAGCACAGATACGCAGTATTTT.

This sequence joins TRBV6-1 and TRBJ1-2, with 7 bases matching TRBD1. With V trimmed by 1 base and J by 4 bases, 3 bases remained unmatched. Germline V CDR1 and CDR2: MNHNS, SASEGT. The CDR3 has 14 amino acids. CDR3 residues: CASSEVGTAYGYTF. For the CDR3, the DNA is TGTGCCAGCAGTGAAGTTGGGACAGCCTATGGCTACACCTTC.

This clone was recorded a few times. The rearrangement joins TRBV5-4 to TRBJ2-1, with TRBD2 matching 9 bases. Trimming removed 3 bases from V and 2 bases from J; junction bases left unmatched: 6. The V gene's germline CDR1 is SGHNT and CDR2 YYREEE (reference sequence). This CDR3 region has 16 residues. Here the CDR3 reads CASSWSSGAPYNEQFF. CDR3 DNA sequence: TGTGCCAGCAGCTGGTCTAGCGGGGCCCCCTACAATGAGCAGTTCTTC.

This clone was recorded a few times. This rearrangement joins TRBV25-1 to TRBJ1-2; tentatively, D is TRBD1 (6 bases). Germline CDR1 and CDR2: MGHDK and SYGVNS. Deletions cut 1 base from V and 3 bases from J, with 9 bases between. The length of the CDR3 is 14 residues. CDR3 protein: CASSEFNRDYGYTF. The CDR3 coding sequence is TGTGCCAGCAGTGAATTTAACAGGGACTATGGCTACACCTTC.

The V call is TRBV5-4, the J call TRBJ2-3, with TRBD2 as a possible D gene (6 bases). The CDR3 totals 16 residues. V was clipped by 2 bases and J by 2 bases, with 15 bases between them. Germline CDR1 SGHNT, CDR2 YYREEE (reference sequence). The CDR3 nucleotides are TGTGCCAGCAGCTTCTCGGGACTGGCCCCCACAGATACGCAGTATTTT. It codes for CASSFSGLAPTDTQYF.